The rows below give T cell receptor beta chains drawn from one sample of a study of cytomegalovirus exposure and HLA in healthy donors. Libraries were prepared by immunoSEQ multiplex PCR; TCRdb keeps only in-frame clonotypes and omits some of them. Counted here are approximately 40,000 clones, 82% occurring once; the ten biggest clones make up roughly 10%. The sequenced material came from PBMCs. These receptors originate from a woman aged 18-29 years in good health and CMV-seropositive. The CDR3 runs from the conserved cysteine through the conserved F or W. D genes are given only for firm matches. For some rows the clone size is stated as once, few or many, or as a class when expanded; others skip it.

J | size | D | V | CDR3 | DNA
TRBJ2-1 | - | - | TRBV5-1 | CASSLARIRTVSGLF | TGCGCCAGCAGCTTGGCCCGAATCCGGACTGTGTCTGGACTCTTC
TRBJ1-4 | - | TRBD1 | TRBV5-1 | CASSNTGAPNEKLFF | TGCGCCAGCAGCAACACAGGGGCCCCTAATGAAAAACTGTTTTTT
TRBJ1-5 | - | TRBD1 | TRBV18 | CASSLNSRQGRVGQPQHF | TGTGCCAGCTCACTCAACTCCAGACAGGGGCGAGTCGGGCAGCCCCAGCATTTT
TRBJ1-6 | - | - | TRBV15 | CATAGDTNSPLHF | TGTGCCACCGCCGGGGACACGAATTCACCCCTCCACTTT
TRBJ2-1 | - | TRBD2 | TRBV7-9 | CAKPPGLFNEQFF | TGTGCCAAACCCCCGGGACTATTCAATGAGCAGTTCTTC
TRBJ2-3 | once | - | TRBV11-2 | CASSLVYTDTQYF | TGTGCCAGCAGCTTAGTTTACACAGATACGCAGTATTTT
TRBJ2-2 | - | TRBD2 | TRBV10-3 | CAISEPPRTSYGELFF | TGTGCCATCAGTGAGCCTCCTCGGACTAGCTACGGGGAGCTGTTTTTT
TRBJ2-3 | - | - | TRBV20-1 | CSAPHKDTQYF | TGCAGTGCTCCACATAAAGATACGCAGTATTTT
TRBJ2-3 | few | - | TRBV6-4 | CASSEDWSTDTQYF | TGTGCCAGCAGTGAGGACTGGAGCACAGATACGCAGTATTTT
TRBJ1-2 | - | - | TRBV28 | CASRSSVGYTF | TGTGCCAGCAGGTCTTCGGTTGGCTACACCTTC
TRBJ2-5 | - | TRBD1 | TRBV28 | CARYQTGTGVETQYF | TGTGCCAGATATCAAACCGGGACAGGGGTAGAGACCCAGTACTTC
TRBJ1-1 | - | - | TRBV5-1 | CASSLTRGLEAFF | TGCGCCAGCAGCTTGACCCGGGGACTTGAAGCTTTCTTT
TRBJ1-1 | few | - | TRBV5-6 | CASSPGLEAFF | TGTGCCAGCAGCCCGGGGTTGGAAGCTTTCTTT